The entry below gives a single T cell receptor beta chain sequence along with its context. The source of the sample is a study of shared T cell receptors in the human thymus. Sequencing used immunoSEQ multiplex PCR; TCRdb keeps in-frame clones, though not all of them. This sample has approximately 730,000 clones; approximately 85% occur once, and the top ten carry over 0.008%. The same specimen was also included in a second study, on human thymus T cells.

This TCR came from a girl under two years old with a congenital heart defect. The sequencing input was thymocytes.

CDR3 loop: CSVAKGADQPQHF. In DNA, the CDR3 is TGCAGCGTTGCCAAAGGGGCGGATCAGCCCCAGCATTTT. This sequence joins TRBV29-1 and TRBJ1-5, with a weak D call TRBD1 (5 bases). CDR3 length: 13 amino acids. Trimming shortened V by 4 bases and J by 5 bases, and 12 bases separated the two germline ends. Per the germline V gene, CDR1 is SQVTM and CDR2 is ANQGSEA.